The following is a T cell receptor (beta chain) sequence with its context. The data belong to a study of blood T cell dynamics during melanoma immunotherapy. In the study overall: Metastatic melanoma patients received first-line pembrolizumab or nivolumab plus ipilimumab.

Time point in this sample: pre-treatment baseline. At 12 weeks after first infusion, RECIST 1.1 defined response for most patients. Prior systemic cancer therapy, immunosuppressant use and other active malignancies excluded patients. The CDR3 consists of 12 residues. Germline V gene sequence: CDR1 MNHEY, CDR2 SMNVEV (reference sequence). Trimming took 1 base from V and 9 from J; bases not matched to a gene: 0. A fixed DNA input of roughly 0.35 ug was used per bulk PBMC sample. Data came from immunoSEQ multiplex PCR; TCRdb stores just in-frame clones and leaves some out. The data show approximately 13,000 clones, approximately 89% seen once.

The sample in question was blood, obtained from a patient treated with checkpoint blockade. The chain links TRBV27 to TRBJ2-1, with 7 bases fitting TRBD2. The clonotype comes from a human donor with melanoma. CDR3 sequence reads: CASSLWGGEQFF. The CDR3 bases are TGTGCCAGCAGTTTATGGGGGGGTGAGCAGTTCTTC.